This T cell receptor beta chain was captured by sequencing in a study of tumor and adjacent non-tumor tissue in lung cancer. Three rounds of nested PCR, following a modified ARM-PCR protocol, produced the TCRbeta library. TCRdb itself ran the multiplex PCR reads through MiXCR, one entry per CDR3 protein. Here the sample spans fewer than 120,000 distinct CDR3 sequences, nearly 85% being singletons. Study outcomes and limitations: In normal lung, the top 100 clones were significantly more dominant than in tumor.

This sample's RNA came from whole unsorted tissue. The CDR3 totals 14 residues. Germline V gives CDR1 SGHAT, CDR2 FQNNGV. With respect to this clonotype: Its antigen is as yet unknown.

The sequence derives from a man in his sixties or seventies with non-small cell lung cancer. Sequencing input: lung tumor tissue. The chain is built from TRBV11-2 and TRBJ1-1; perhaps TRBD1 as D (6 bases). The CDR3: CTNSFGGGRNEAFF. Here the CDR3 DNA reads TGTACCAACAGCTTCGGCGGGGGCCGGAATGAAGCTTTCTTT.